A selection of T cell receptor beta chains follows, all from one sample in a study of T cells in Graves' hyperthyroidism and ophthalmopathy. TCRdb re-called the multiplex PCR reads through MiXCR, storing one row per CDR3 protein. This sample carries 500,000 to 750,000 distinct CDR3 sequences, about 45% of them seen once, and the ten largest clones take about 8%. Sample: peripheral blood or thyroid tissue (not recorded which). Receptors originate from a woman between 18 and 29 years old with Graves' hyperthyroidism. The CDR3 runs from the conserved cysteine through the conserved F or W. D genes are given only for firm matches. Part of the rows lack a size; the others show once, few, many or a class for expanded clones.

J,D,V,size,CDR3,DNA
TRBJ2-5,.,TRBV20-1,.,CSASGGGAKETQYF,TGCAGTGCTAGTGGGGGAGGAGCGAAAGAGACCCAGTACTTC
TRBJ2-7,TRBD2,TRBV7-2,.,CASSRSSGRAYEQYF,TGTGCCAGCAGCCGGTCTAGCGGGAGGGCCTACGAGCAGTACTTC
TRBJ2-5,TRBD2,TRBV7-3,many,CASSMGLAGETQYF,TGTGCCAGCAGCATGGGACTAGCGGGAGAGACCCAGTACTTC
TRBJ2-5,.,TRBV5-4,few,CASSIKTGPGTQYF,TGTGCCAGCAGCATAAAGACAGGACCCGGGACCCAGTACTTC
TRBJ2-5,.,TRBV20-1,.,CSARDPSMVQAEETQYF,TGCAGTGCTAGAGACCCAAGCATGGTACAGGCTGAAGAGACCCAGTACTTC
TRBJ1-6,TRBD1,TRBV20-1,many,CSLRQGFELPLHF,TGCAGTCTACGACAGGGATTCGAATTGCCCCTCCACTTT
TRBJ2-7,TRBD1,TRBV7-9,.,CASSLSRGTEHEQYF,TGTGCCAGCAGTTTATCGAGGGGGACAGAACACGAGCAGTACTTC
TRBJ2-2,TRBD2,TRBV2,.,CASSERSSGANTGELFF,TGTGCCAGCAGTGAAAGGTCCAGCGGGGCGAACACCGGGGAGCTGTTTTTT
TRBJ1-1,.,TRBV4-1,once,CASSQDVLLAKENTEAFF,TGCGCCAGCAGCCAAGATGTATTACTAGCGAAGGAGAACACTGAAGCTTTCTTT
TRBJ1-2,.,TRBV29-1,many,CSVGRKIPGDYGYTF,TGCAGCGTTGGCCGGAAGATCCCCGGCGACTATGGCTACACCTTC
TRBJ2-3,TRBD2,TRBV20-1,.,CSARASGRAADTQYF,TGCAGTGCTAGAGCTAGCGGGAGGGCCGCAGATACGCAGTATTTT
TRBJ2-7,TRBD2,TRBV2,.,CASTGGRADEQYF,TGTGCCAGCACTGGGGGGAGGGCCGACGAGCAGTACTTC
TRBJ1-4,.,TRBV18,.,CASSPRQGMGGELFF,TGTGCCAGCTCACCACGCCAGGGAATGGGTGGAGAACTGTTTTTT
TRBJ2-5,TRBD2,TRBV20-1,many,CSARDRLAGVGETQYF,TGCAGTGCTAGAGATAGACTAGCGGGAGTAGGGGAGACCCAGTACTTC
TRBJ2-2,.,TRBV10-3,.,CAISDPSGELFF,TGTGCCATCAGTGACCCTAGCGGGGAGCTGTTTTTT
TRBJ1-5,TRBD1,TRBV19,many,CAVAGQGDQPQHF,TGTGCCGTCGCGGGACAGGGCGATCAGCCCCAGCATTTT
TRBJ1-2,.,TRBV14,.,CASSQDLRGNTF,TGTGCCAGCAGCCAAGATCTTAGGGGCAACACCTTC